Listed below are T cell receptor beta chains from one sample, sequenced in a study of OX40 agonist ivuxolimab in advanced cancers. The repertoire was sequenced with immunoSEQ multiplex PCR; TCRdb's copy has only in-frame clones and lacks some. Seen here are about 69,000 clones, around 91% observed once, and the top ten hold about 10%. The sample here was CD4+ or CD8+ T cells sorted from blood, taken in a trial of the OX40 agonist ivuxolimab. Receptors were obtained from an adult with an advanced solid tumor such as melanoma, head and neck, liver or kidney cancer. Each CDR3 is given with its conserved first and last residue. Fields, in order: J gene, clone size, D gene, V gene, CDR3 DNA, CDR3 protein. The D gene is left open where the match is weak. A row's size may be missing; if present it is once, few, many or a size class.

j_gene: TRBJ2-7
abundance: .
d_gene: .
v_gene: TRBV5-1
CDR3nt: TGCGCCAGCAGCCCCGGGGGTAGCGGACTCTACGAGCAGTACTTC
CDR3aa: CASSPGGSGLYEQYF

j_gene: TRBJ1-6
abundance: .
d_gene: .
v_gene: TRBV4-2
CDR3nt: TGTGCCAGCAGCCAAGTCGGGGCGGGAGAATCACCCCTCCACTTT
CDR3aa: CASSQVGAGESPLHF

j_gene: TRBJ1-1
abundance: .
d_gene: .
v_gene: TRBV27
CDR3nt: TGTGCCAGCAGCAACCTAACCAGGCAGGCTGAAGCTTTCTTT
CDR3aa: CASSNLTRQAEAFF

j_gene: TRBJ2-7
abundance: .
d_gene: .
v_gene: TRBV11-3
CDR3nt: TGTGCCAGCAGGGAGGGGGGCGAGCAGTACTTC
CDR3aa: CASREGGEQYF

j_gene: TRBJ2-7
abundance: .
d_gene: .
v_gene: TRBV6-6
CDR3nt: TGTGCCAGCAGGGTCCGGACCCAGCCATACGAGCAGTACTTC
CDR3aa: CASRVRTQPYEQYF

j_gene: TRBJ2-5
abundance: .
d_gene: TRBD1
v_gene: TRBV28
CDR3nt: TGTGCCAGCAGTTTATCTCGACAGGGTCCGCGGGCCCAGTACTTC
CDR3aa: CASSLSRQGPRAQYF

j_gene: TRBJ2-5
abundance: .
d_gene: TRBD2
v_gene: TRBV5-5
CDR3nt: TGTGCCAGCAGCTTGACTGTGACTAGCGGGAAAGGGGGCCAGTACTTC
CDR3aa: CASSLTVTSGKGGQYF

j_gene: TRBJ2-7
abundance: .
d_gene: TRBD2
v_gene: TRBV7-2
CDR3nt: TGTGCCAGCAGCTTAGTCCCCCGGGCGGGAGGCCACGAGCAGTACTTC
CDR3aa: CASSLVPRAGGHEQYF

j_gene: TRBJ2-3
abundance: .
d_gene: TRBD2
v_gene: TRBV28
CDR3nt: TGTGCCAGCAGAAATAGCGGGCACACAGATACGCAGTATTTT
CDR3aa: CASRNSGHTDTQYF

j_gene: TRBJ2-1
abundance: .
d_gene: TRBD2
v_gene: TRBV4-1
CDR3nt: TGCGCCAGCGGGTGGCTAAGCGGGACCAATGAGCAGTTCTTC
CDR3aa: CASGWLSGTNEQFF

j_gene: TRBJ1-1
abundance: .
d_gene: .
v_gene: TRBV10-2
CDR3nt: TGCGCCAGCAGCCCCCATCCGACTGAAGCTTTCTTT
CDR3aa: CASSPHPTEAFF

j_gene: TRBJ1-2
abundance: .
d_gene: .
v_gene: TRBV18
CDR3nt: TGTGCCAGCTCACCCTCAGGGAGCGGCTACACCTTC
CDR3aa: CASSPSGSGYTF

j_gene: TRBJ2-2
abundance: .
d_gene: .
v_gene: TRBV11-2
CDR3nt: TGTGCCAGCAGCTTAATTCTCGGGGAGCTGTTTTTT
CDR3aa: CASSLILGELFF

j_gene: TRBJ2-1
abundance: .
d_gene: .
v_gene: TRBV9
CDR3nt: TGTGCCAGCAGCGTACTAGGGTCTACATCCTACAATGAGCAGTTCTTC
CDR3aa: CASSVLGSTSYNEQFF

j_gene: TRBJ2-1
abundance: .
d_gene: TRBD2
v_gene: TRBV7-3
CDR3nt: TGTGCCAGCGGGCCGGGAGGCCACAATGAGCAGTTCTTC
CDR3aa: CASGPGGHNEQFF

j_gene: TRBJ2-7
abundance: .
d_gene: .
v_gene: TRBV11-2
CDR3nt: TGTGCCAGCAGCTTAATCCCCGGCCGCGCCGAGCAGTACTTC
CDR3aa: CASSLIPGRAEQYF

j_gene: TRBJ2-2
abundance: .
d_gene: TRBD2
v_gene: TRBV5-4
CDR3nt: TGTGCCAGCAGGGGGACGGTAGCTAGCGGGAGAGGTACCGGGGAGCTGTTTTTT
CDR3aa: CASRGTVASGRGTGELFF

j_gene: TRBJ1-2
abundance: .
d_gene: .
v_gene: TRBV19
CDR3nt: TGTGCCAGTAGCCCTACGGGAGAAATCCTCTATGGCTACACCTTC
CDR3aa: CASSPTGEILYGYTF

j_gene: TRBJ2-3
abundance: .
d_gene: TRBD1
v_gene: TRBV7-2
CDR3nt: TGTGCCAGCAGCTTCCGGACAGGGGCAGATACGCAGTATTTT
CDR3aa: CASSFRTGADTQYF

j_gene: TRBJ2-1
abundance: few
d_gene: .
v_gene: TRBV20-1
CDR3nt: TGCAGTGCTAGCTTCTACAATGAGCAGTTCTTC
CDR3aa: CSASFYNEQFF

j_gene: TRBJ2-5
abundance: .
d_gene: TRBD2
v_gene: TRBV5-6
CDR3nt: TGTGCCAGCAGCATGCCCGGGTCTAGCGGGGAAGAGACCCAGTACTTC
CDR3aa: CASSMPGSSGEETQYF

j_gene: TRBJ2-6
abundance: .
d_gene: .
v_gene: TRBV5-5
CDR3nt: TGTGCCAGCAGCTCTCAGGGTAACTCTGGGGCCAACGTCCTGACTTTC
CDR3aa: CASSSQGNSGANVLTF

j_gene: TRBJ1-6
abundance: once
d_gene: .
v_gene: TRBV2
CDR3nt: TGTGCCAGCAGTGATAGGCTCGATGGGACACCCCTCCACTTT
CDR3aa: CASSDRLDGTPLHF

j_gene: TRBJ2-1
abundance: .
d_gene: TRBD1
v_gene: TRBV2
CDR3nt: TGTGCCAGCAGTTACACGGACAGGGGGAACAATGAGCAGTTCTTC
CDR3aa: CASSYTDRGNNEQFF

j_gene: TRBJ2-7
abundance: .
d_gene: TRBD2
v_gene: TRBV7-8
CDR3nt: TGTGCCAGCAGCCCAACAGCGGGAGGATCCTACGAGCAGTACTTC
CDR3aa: CASSPTAGGSYEQYF

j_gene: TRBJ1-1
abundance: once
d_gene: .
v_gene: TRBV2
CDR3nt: TGTGCCAGCAGTGAACAGGGGATGAACACTGAAGCTTTCTTT
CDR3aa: CASSEQGMNTEAFF

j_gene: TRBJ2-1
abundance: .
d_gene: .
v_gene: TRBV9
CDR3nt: TGTGCCAGCAGCGTAGCTTTCGGGGACGCGGATCCCTCCTACAATGAGCAGTTCTTC
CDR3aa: CASSVAFGDADPSYNEQFF

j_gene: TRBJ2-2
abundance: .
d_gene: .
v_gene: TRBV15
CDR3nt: TGTGCCACCAGCAGAGATAACGCACAGAACACCGGGGAGCTGTTTTTT
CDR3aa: CATSRDNAQNTGELFF

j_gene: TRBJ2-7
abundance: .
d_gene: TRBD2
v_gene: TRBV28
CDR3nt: TGTGCCAGCAGTTTAGCTAGCGGCGAGCAGTACTTC
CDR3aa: CASSLASGEQYF

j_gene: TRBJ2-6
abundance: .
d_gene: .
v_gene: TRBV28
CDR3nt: TGTGCCAGCAGTTACCCCGGACGGAGCTCTGGGGCCAACGTCCTGACTTTC
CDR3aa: CASSYPGRSSGANVLTF

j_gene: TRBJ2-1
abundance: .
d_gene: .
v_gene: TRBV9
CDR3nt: TGTGCCAGCAGCGTAGAAGGAAGGGCCCCCAATGAGCAGTTCTTC
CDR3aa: CASSVEGRAPNEQFF

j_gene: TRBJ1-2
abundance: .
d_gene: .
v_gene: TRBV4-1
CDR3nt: TGCGCCAGCAGCCAAGATGAAAACAGCCTTAACTATGGCTACACCTTC
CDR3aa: CASSQDENSLNYGYTF

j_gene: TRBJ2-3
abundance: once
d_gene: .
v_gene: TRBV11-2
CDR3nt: TGTGCCAGCAGTCGCATCACTAGCTCAGATACGCAGTATTTT
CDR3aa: CASSRITSSDTQYF

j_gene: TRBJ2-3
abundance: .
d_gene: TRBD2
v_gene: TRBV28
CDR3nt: TGTGCCAGCAGTTTCGGGGGGTCTAAAGATACGCAGTATTTT
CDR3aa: CASSFGGSKDTQYF

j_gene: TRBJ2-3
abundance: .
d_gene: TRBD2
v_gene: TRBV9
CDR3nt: TGTGCCAGCAGCTCCCGGACTAGCGGGAGGGCCCCAGATACGCAGTATTTT
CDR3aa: CASSSRTSGRAPDTQYF

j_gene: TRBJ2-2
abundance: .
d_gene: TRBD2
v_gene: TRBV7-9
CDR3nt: TGTGCCAGCATAGCGGGGGCGAACACCGGGGAGCTGTTTTTT
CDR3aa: CASIAGANTGELFF

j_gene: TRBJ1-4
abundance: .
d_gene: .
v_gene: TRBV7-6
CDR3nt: TGTGCCAGCAGCTTCGGGAGCTCAACTAATGAAAAACTGTTTTTT
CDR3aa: CASSFGSSTNEKLFF